This TCR beta chain was sequenced during a study of blood T cell repertoires in COVID-19. The overall study: Samples of COVID-19 (acute and convalescent) were obtained from the United States, Italy and Spain.

In the source study's methods: Amplification with reference gene primers provided the estimates of nucleated cell counts. Generated by immunoSEQ multiplex PCR, the TCRdb table keeps only in-frame clones and is missing some. That table furnishes V, J and clone size, whereas the DNA furnished D and trimming. The sample consists of under 70,000 clones, 90% of them appearing once. The germline V gene encodes CDR1 SGDLS and CDR2 YYNGEE. Trimming cost V 4 bases and J 2 bases; bases outside gene matches: 6. The CDR3 runs 15 residues. This chain links TRBV9 with TRBJ2-3, with 8 nucleotides matching TRBD2. The sample taken for sequencing was peripheral blood. The source is a man between 60 and 70 years old with active COVID-19. CDR3: CASSPKRGITDTQYF. The CDR3 DNA reads TGTGCCAGCAGCCCCAAGCGGGGGATCACAGATACGCAGTATTTT.